The clone carrying this TCR beta chain was counted many times. Its specificity is unknown. TCRdb reanalysed the multiplex PCR reads using MiXCR and keeps one entry per CDR3 protein. The sample lists approximately 140,000 distinct CDR3 sequences, 30% to 35% occurring once. The germline V and J ends were trimmed by 0 bases and 0 bases, with 18 bases remaining between them. CDR3 length: 19 residues. The germline V gene encodes CDR1 LNHNV and CDR2 YYDKDF (reference sequence). The data stem from a study of breast tumors, draining lymph nodes, adjacent tissues. Points from the study as a whole: Tumor and nontumor repertoires were significantly more similar in luminal-like than in basal-like breast cancer. Tumor TCR diversity was below lymph nodes but above nontumor tissue. The data were judged consistent with most tumor T cells coming from lymph node and expanding in tumor.

Axillary draining lymph nodes of breast cancer patients supplied the node samples. The TCR comes from a female donor with breast cancer. Some clones in this sample may be carry-over from other donors' samples. The source material was axillary lymph node tissue. The rearrangement joins TRBV15 to TRBJ2-1; tentatively, D is TRBD1 (5 bases). The CDR3 bases are TGTGCCACCAGCAGAGAGGGTTTGGGTGGACATAGCTCCTACAATGAGCAGTTCTTC. Translation gives CATSREGLGGHSSYNEQFF.